The sequence of this T cell receptor (beta chain) was determined in a study of blood T cell repertoires in COVID-19. Overall study context: Researchers got acute and convalescent COVID-19 samples from the United States, Italy and Spain. The analysed material was cDNA or gDNA that came from T cells, B-cell-depleted T cells, or PBMCs.

The CDR3 is 14 amino acids. The Seattle patients, enrolled during active infection, were followed longitudinally. Method: immunoSEQ multiplex PCR; TCRdb's copy keeps in-frame clones and lacks some. The sample has 350,000 to 400,000 clones; 80% to 90% are singletons. The TCR comes from a woman under 40 with COVID-19, enrolled during active disease. The sample consisted of peripheral blood. V is TRBV21-1 and J is TRBJ1-2; the table's D call of TRBD1 was not tested on the DNA. TRBV21-1 represents a pseudogene. The CDR3: CASSKATGGHGYTF. CDR3 DNA: TGTGCCAGCAGCAAAGCCACAGGGGGACATGGCTACACCTTC.